This T cell receptor (beta chain) came from a study of cytomegalovirus exposure and HLA in healthy donors. Study as a whole: In a later analysis, the 120 or so validation repertoires were reported to have used the same platform as the 666 first-cohort repertoires. Points from the study as a whole: Overall, approximately 180 TCR beta chains were annotated as cytomegalovirus-associated. Confirmation was obtained in vitro that a few CMV-associated chains are specific for CMV antigens.

Measured with immunoSEQ multiplex PCR; TCRdb has only the in-frame clones, and not every one. The sample holds 95,000 to 120,000 clones, approximately 96% seen once. The donors were in the roughly 120-subject validation cohort, distinct from the approximately 610-subject first cohort. In the case of this clone: Its antigen is currently unknown.

This receptor was obtained from a woman aged 18-30 years in good health and CMV-seronegative. Sequenced input: PBMCs.

CDR3 region: CASRTIGDNEQFF. CDR3 nucleotides: TGTGCCAGCAGGACAATCGGGGACAATGAGCAGTTCTTC. The chain couples TRBV6-6 to TRBJ2-1; maybe TRBD2 (5 bases). The CDR3 has 13 amino acids. Trimming left V 6 bases short and J 5 bases short, with 11 bases between. CDR1 and CDR2 from the germline V gene are MNHNY and SVGAGI (reference sequence).